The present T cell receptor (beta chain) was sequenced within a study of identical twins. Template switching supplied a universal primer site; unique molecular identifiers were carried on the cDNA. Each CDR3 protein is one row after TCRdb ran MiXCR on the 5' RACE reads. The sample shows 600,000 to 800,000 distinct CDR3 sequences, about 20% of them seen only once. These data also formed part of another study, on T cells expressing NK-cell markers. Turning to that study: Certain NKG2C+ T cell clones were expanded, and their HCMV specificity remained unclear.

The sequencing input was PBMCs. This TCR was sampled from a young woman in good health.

The CDR3 region is CSATLDRSNEQFF. As DNA, the CDR3 is TGCAGTGCGACCTTGGACAGGTCCAATGAGCAGTTCTTC. The rearrangement uses TRBV20-1 and TRBJ2-1, with 7 bases aligning to TRBD1. Looked up from germline, CDR1 is DFQATT and CDR2 is SNEGSKA (reference sequence). The CDR3 has 13 residues. V dropped 6 bases and J dropped 6; count of bases not matched to a gene: 8.